This is a list of T cell receptor beta chains from one sample in a study of blood T cell repertoires in COVID-19. TCRdb's copy holds only in-frame clones and misses some; the assay was immunoSEQ multiplex PCR. The profile shows about 340,000 clones, around 88% of them singletons. Sequencing was done on a sample of peripheral blood. The source of these receptors is a young man with active or convalescent COVID-19. The CDR3 runs from the conserved cysteine through the conserved F or W. A D gene is named only where the DNA matches it firmly. Expanded clones get a size class; other rows say once, few or many, or leave the size out.

J gene | CDR3 length | D gene | clone size | V gene | CDR3 protein | CDR3 DNA
TRBJ1-5 | 14 | . | few | TRBV30 | CAWSVGLSNQPQHF | TGTGCCTGGAGTGTCGGACTGAGCAATCAGCCCCAGCATTTT
TRBJ2-7 | 15 | TRBD2 | . | TRBV29-1 | CSVAILGLATGEQYF | TGCAGCGTCGCCATCTTGGGACTAGCTACTGGCGAGCAGTACTTC
TRBJ2-1 | 16 | TRBD2 | . | TRBV30 | CAWGGVAGNSYNEQFF | TGTGCCTGGGGGGGGGTAGCGGGTAACTCCTACAATGAGCAGTTCTTC
TRBJ2-1 | 16 | TRBD2 | . | TRBV9 | CASSVKSAGWYNEQFF | TGTGCCAGCAGCGTGAAGTCAGCGGGGTGGTACAATGAGCAGTTCTTC
TRBJ1-2 | 13 | TRBD1 | . | TRBV19 | CASSRQGDYGYTF | TGTGCCAGTAGCCGACAGGGTGACTATGGCTACACCTTC
TRBJ2-7 | 13 | TRBD2 | . | TRBV12-3/TRBV12-4 | CARPSGGTYEQYF | TGTGCCCGACCCAGCGGGGGTACCTACGAGCAGTACTTC
TRBJ2-7 | 14 | TRBD1 | . | TRBV24-1 | CATSDSGTDYEQYF | TGTGCCACCAGTGACTCCGGGACAGACTACGAGCAGTACTTC
TRBJ2-3 | 16 | . | . | TRBV24-1 | CATSDGGDSRPYTQYF | TGTGCCACCAGTGATGGAGGGGACTCCCGGCCATATACGCAGTATTTT
TRBJ2-7 | 16 | TRBD2 | few | TRBV7-3 | CASSFFGAGGGDEQYF | TGTGCCAGCAGCTTTTTCGGAGCGGGAGGAGGAGACGAGCAGTACTTC
TRBJ1-3 | 13 | . | . | TRBV19 | CASATMSGNTIYF | TGTGCCAGTGCCACAATGTCTGGAAACACCATATATTTT
TRBJ2-7 | 15 | TRBD1 | . | TRBV7-9 | CASSPRTGIPYEQYF | TGTGCCAGCAGCCCTCGGACAGGGATCCCCTACGAGCAGTACTTC
TRBJ1-5 | 12 | . | . | TRBV5-1 | CASSGENQPQHF | TGCGCCAGCAGCGGGGAGAATCAGCCCCAGCATTTT
TRBJ2-7 | 14 | . | . | TRBV9 | CASSVGQNSYEQYF | TGTGCCAGCAGCGTAGGGCAGAACTCCTACGAGCAGTACTTC
TRBJ1-3 | 14 | . | . | TRBV3-1/TRBV3-2 | CASSQALQGNTIYF | TGTGCCAGCAGCCAAGCCCTCCAGGGGAACACCATATATTTT
TRBJ1-2 | 15 | . | . | TRBV9 | CASSVSGGANYGYTF | TGTGCCAGCAGCGTAAGTGGAGGCGCTAACTATGGCTACACCTTC
TRBJ1-3 | 15 | . | . | TRBV5-8 | CASSTGLYSGNTIYF | TGTGCCAGCAGCACGGGACTGTACTCTGGAAACACCATATATTTT
TRBJ1-1 | 15 | . | . | TRBV6-2/TRBV6-3 | CASSYSGGHRAEAFF | TGTGCCAGCAGTTACTCGGGGGGTCATCGAGCTGAAGCTTTCTTT
TRBJ2-1 | 15 | . | once | TRBV29-1 | CSVEVPRGSYNEQFF | TGCAGCGTTGAAGTCCCCCGGGGCTCCTACAATGAGCAGTTCTTC
TRBJ2-5 | 14 | . | . | TRBV30 | CAWRPGNPKETQYF | TGTGCCTGGAGGCCCGGGAATCCGAAAGAGACCCAGTACTTC
TRBJ1-1 | 13 | . | few | TRBV3-1/TRBV3-2 | CASSLWQGWEAFF | TGTGCCAGCAGCCTTTGGCAGGGATGGGAAGCTTTCTTT
TRBJ1-2 | 13 | . | . | TRBV4-3 | CASSVHRAQDYTF | TGCGCCAGCAGCGTCCACAGGGCCCAGGACTACACCTTC
TRBJ1-3 | 13 | . | . | TRBV28 | CASSFSSGNTIYF | TGTGCCAGCAGTTTTAGTTCTGGAAACACCATATATTTT
TRBJ2-1 | 16 | TRBD2 | . | TRBV9 | CASSAQSGGNSREQFF | TGTGCCAGCAGCGCCCAAAGCGGGGGTAATTCTCGTGAGCAGTTCTTC
TRBJ2-7 | 14 | . | . | TRBV2 | CASSEEEIPYEQYF | TGTGCTAGCAGTGAAGAAGAGATACCCTACGAGCAGTACTTC
TRBJ1-2 | 11 | . | few | TRBV3-1/TRBV3-2 | CASSQEHLYTF | TGTGCCAGCAGCCAAGAACACCTCTACACCTTC
TRBJ2-1 | 16 | . | . | TRBV7-2 | CASSTGVQTYGNEQFF | TGTGCCAGCAGCACGGGAGTTCAAACTTACGGCAATGAGCAGTTCTTC
TRBJ2-4 | 17 | . | once | TRBV11-2 | CASSLVWYEVAKNIQYF | TGTGCCAGCAGCTTAGTGTGGTATGAGGTAGCCAAAAACATTCAGTACTTC
TRBJ1-2 | 14 | TRBD1 | . | TRBV6-2/TRBV6-3 | CASSRQGVNYGYTF | TGTGCCAGCAGCAGACAGGGAGTCAACTATGGCTACACCTTC
TRBJ2-7 | 15 | TRBD2 | few | TRBV28 | CASSLWREGSYEQYF | TGTGCCAGCAGTTTATGGCGGGAGGGCTCCTACGAGCAGTACTTC
TRBJ2-3 | 18 | TRBD2 | . | TRBV24-1 | CATSGPGTSGDYTDTQYF | TGTGCCACCAGTGGCCCCGGGACTAGCGGGGATTACACAGATACGCAGTATTTT
TRBJ2-2 | 15 | . | many | TRBV4-2 | CASSQRTITTGELFF | TGTGCCAGCAGCCAGAGGACAATTACCACCGGGGAGCTGTTTTTT
TRBJ2-2 | 17 | . | . | TRBV28 | CASSGAWGRGVTGELFF | TGTGCCAGCAGTGGAGCCTGGGGCAGGGGGGTCACCGGGGAGCTGTTTTTT
TRBJ2-1 | 15 | . | . | TRBV5-4 | CASSLERLAWNEQFF | TGTGCCAGCAGCTTGGAGAGATTAGCGTGGAATGAGCAGTTCTTC
TRBJ1-1 | 14 | . | . | TRBV18 | CASSPVSGGTEAFF | TGTGCCAGCTCACCGGTCTCTGGGGGGACTGAAGCTTTCTTT
TRBJ2-3 | 14 | . | . | TRBV27 | CASSLHPSGDTQYF | TGTGCCAGCAGTTTGCACCCCTCAGGGGATACGCAGTATTTT
TRBJ2-3 | 14 | . | . | TRBV9 | CASSVVGTGDTQYF | TGTGCCAGCAGCGTAGTGGGTACCGGGGATACGCAGTATTTT
TRBJ2-1 | 15 | TRBD2 | . | TRBV27 | CASKNSGSSYNEQFF | TGTGCCAGCAAAAATAGCGGGAGCTCCTACAATGAGCAGTTCTTC
TRBJ1-2 | 15 | TRBD1 | . | TRBV7-9 | CASSLLGGIDYGYTF | TGTGCCAGCAGCTTATTAGGGGGCATCGACTATGGCTACACCTTC
TRBJ1-6 | 15 | . | . | TRBV10-3 | CAISENGNPNSPLHF | TGTGCCATCAGTGAGAACGGGAATCCTAATTCACCCCTCCACTTT
TRBJ2-2 | 14 | . | . | TRBV6-2/TRBV6-3 | CASSYSRSFGELFF | TGTGCCAGCAGTTACTCGAGGTCCTTCGGGGAGCTGTTTTTT
TRBJ2-5 | 13 | TRBD2 | few | TRBV10-3 | CATGTGGGETQYF | TGTGCCACCGGAACGGGGGGGGGTGAGACCCAGTACTTC
TRBJ2-7 | 14 | TRBD1 | . | TRBV11-2 | CASSLDRAAYEQYF | TGTGCCAGCAGCCTGGACAGGGCGGCCTACGAGCAGTACTTC
TRBJ2-6 | 15 | TRBD2 | . | TRBV3-1/TRBV3-2 | CASSRGGAGANVLTF | TGTGCCAGCAGCCGGGGAGGGGCCGGGGCCAACGTCCTGACTTTC
TRBJ2-1 | 15 | TRBD2 | once | TRBV9 | CASSVLAGGTNEQFF | TGTGCCAGCAGCGTACTAGCGGGGGGCACCAATGAGCAGTTCTTC
TRBJ2-3 | 16 | TRBD2 | . | TRBV4-1 | CASSHLAGGSTDTQYF | TGCGCCAGCAGCCATTTAGCGGGGGGAAGCACAGATACGCAGTATTTT
TRBJ1-3 | 19 | TRBD1 | . | TRBV4-1 | CASSQPHRGTGVGRNTIYF | TGCGCCAGCAGCCAACCCCATAGGGGGACAGGGGTGGGACGAAACACCATATATTTT
TRBJ2-5 | 18 | TRBD2 | . | TRBV5-8 | CASSSGTSGNWYQETQYF | TGTGCCAGCAGCTCCGGGACTAGCGGGAATTGGTACCAAGAGACCCAGTACTTC
TRBJ1-5 | 14 | . | . | TRBV2 | CASSEATPGQPQHF | TGTGCCAGCAGTGAAGCAACGCCAGGTCAGCCCCAGCATTTT
TRBJ1-3 | 16 | . | once | TRBV3-1/TRBV3-2 | CASSQGAFEPGNTIYF | TGTGCCAGCAGCCAAGGAGCTTTCGAACCTGGAAACACCATATATTTT
TRBJ1-1 | 14 | . | . | TRBV7-2 | CASSYWGLNTEAFF | TGTGCCAGCAGCTATTGGGGGCTGAACACTGAAGCTTTCTTT
TRBJ1-1 | 17 | TRBD1 | few | TRBV2 | CASSEHQGARGDTEAFF | TGTGCCAGCAGTGAACACCAGGGGGCAAGAGGAGACACTGAAGCTTTCTTT
TRBJ2-7 | 18 | TRBD1 | . | TRBV10-3 | CAISDLGTGRRGRGEQYF | TGTGCCATCAGTGACCTCGGGACAGGGCGGCGGGGCCGGGGCGAGCAGTACTTC